The 23 T cell receptor beta chains below come from one sample, sequenced in a study of cytomegalovirus exposure and HLA in healthy donors. Both 60 Vbeta primers and 13 Jbeta primers went into the PCR. Some clones are missing from TCRdb's copy, which holds only in-frame ones; the method was immunoSEQ multiplex PCR. The table records roughly 120,000 clones, 60% to 85% of them present only once. Input material: PBMCs. The receptors were gathered from a woman aged 25 to 45 in good health and CMV-seronegative.

This clone showed up just once. The chain has TRBV4-1 and TRBJ2-7, with TRBD1 identical over 10 bases. The CDR3 contains 16 residues. Germline V gene data show CDR1 as MGHRA and CDR2 as YSYEKL. V shed 1 base, J shed 2 bases, and the junction held 5 bases outside the gene matches. CDR3 sequence (DNA): TGCGCCAGCAGCCAAGGCGGGACAGGGGAAACCTACGAGCAGTACTTC. It codes for CASSQGGTGETYEQYF.

This rearrangement joins TRBV2 to TRBJ2-3, with D maybe TRBD2 (7 bases). The V gene lost 6 bases and the J gene lost 2 bases, with 12 bases spanning the gap. CDR1 SNHLY and CDR2 FYNNEI come from the germline V gene. The CDR3 is 14 amino acids. CDR3 amino acids: CASRRGGPTDTQYF. CDR3 coding DNA: TGTGCCAGCAGGAGGGGGGGCCCCACAGATACGCAGTATTTT. Based on the CDR3 plus reference TRBV2 and TRBJ2-3, the full variable domain is EPEVTQTPSHQVTQMGQEVILRCVPISNHLYFYWYRQILGQKVEFLVSFYNNEISEKSEIFDDQFSVERPDGSNFTLKIRSTKLEDSAMYFCASRRGGPTDTQYFGPGTRLTVL.

The chain joins TRBV28 to TRBJ1-2; D gene uncertain. The germline V gene has CDR1 MDHEN and CDR2 SYDVKM. This CDR3 is built from 12 residues. V lost 6 bases to trimming and J lost 8 bases, with 13 bases between them. CDR3 in DNA: TGTGCCAGCAGCCTGGGAGAAGGCGGCTACACCTTC. Amino acids: CASSLGEGGYTF.

This clone was found a few times. V and J are TRBV4-1 and TRBJ2-5; the match to TRBD1 covers 12 bases. The CDR3 extends over 17 amino acids. Losses at the gene ends were 1 base for V and 5 bases for J; bases not matched to a gene: 8. In germline, CDR1 is MGHRA, CDR2 YSYEKL. The DNA for the CDR3 is TGCGCCAGCAGCCAAGTGTACCGGGACAGGGGGCCCGAGACCCAGTACTTC. This sequence encodes CASSQVYRDRGPETQYF.

In its sample, this clone was seen a few times. This chain uses TRBV28 with TRBJ2-2; 7 nucleotides match TRBD1. CDR1 and CDR2 (germline): MDHEN, SYDVKM. The CDR3 contains 20 residues. V shed 3 bases, J shed 7 bases, and the junction held 23 bases outside the gene matches. CDR3 DNA sequence: TGTGCCAGCAGTTTCCGGGCAACCATCACAGGGGCAGGGTTGGACGGGGAGCTGTTTTTT. This sequence encodes CASSFRATITGAGLDGELFF.

This sequence joins TRBV6-6 and TRBJ2-7; the match to TRBD2 covers 9 bases. Germline CDR1 MNHNY, CDR2 SVGAGI (reference sequence). The CDR3 length is 14 residues. The ends lost 6 bases at V and 7 bases at J; junction bases unmatched: 10. The CDR3 protein is CASRYGGGAGEQYF. The DNA of the CDR3 is TGTGCCAGCAGATATGGCGGGGGGGCCGGTGAGCAGTACTTC.

This clone was counted only a few times. The chain couples TRBV7-2 to TRBJ2-5; maybe TRBD2 (7 bases). The V gene's germline CDR1 is SGHTA and CDR2 FQGNSA. Trimming pared 5 bases from V and 5 bases from J, leaving 24 bases between. The CDR3 has 17 amino acids. CDR3 in amino acids: CASSLYRGAGRRETQYF. CDR3 nucleotides: TGTGCCAGCAGCCTATACCGGGGGGCAGGGAGGAGGGAGACCCAGTACTTC.

This clone was counted a single time. The chain combines TRBV4-2 with TRBJ2-3; perhaps TRBD2 as D (6 bases). Germline values: CDR1 LGHNA, CDR2 YNFKEQ. The CDR3 runs 17 residues. The V and J ends lost 1 base and 3 bases respectively, with 17 bases between them. CDR3 bases: TGTGCCAGCAGCCAAGGCCGTCGGGGGTCGGTGACAGATACGCAGTATTTT. Translation gives CASSQGRRGSVTDTQYF.

In the case of this clone: Other nucleotide sequences in the sample specify the same CDR3. The chain combines TRBV14 with TRBJ2-1, with a tentative D call TRBD2 (5 bases). Trimming left V 0 bases short and J 0 bases short, with 9 bases between. Germline V gene sequence: CDR1 SGHDN, CDR2 FVKESK. The CDR3 length is 16 residues. Here the CDR3 reads CASSQDPADSYNEQFF. DNA of the CDR3: TGTGCCAGCAGCCAAGATCCAGCGGACTCCTACAATGAGCAGTTCTTC.

The V gene is TRBV28, the J gene TRBJ2-3; 13 bases map to TRBD2. After removal of 5 bases from V and 6 bases from J, the junction contained 8 bases not matched to a gene. There are 16 residues in the CDR3. Per the germline V gene, CDR1 is MDHEN and CDR2 is SYDVKM. The CDR3 coding sequence is TGTGCCAGCAGTACCGGGACTAGCGGGATGGAGGATACGCAGTATTTT. Its protein product is CASSTGTSGMEDTQYF. The entire variable domain, with the rest obtained from reference TRBV28 and TRBJ2-3, is as follows: DVKVTQSSRYLVKRTGEKVFLECVQDMDHENMFWYRQDPGLGLRLIYFSYDVKMKEKGDIPEGYSVSREKKERFSLILESASTNQTSMYLCASSTGTSGMEDTQYFGPGTRLTVL.

The V gene is TRBV30, the J gene TRBJ2-7; 7 positions agree with TRBD1. Trimming removed 0 bases from V and 3 bases from J; junction bases left unmatched: 5. The length of the CDR3 is 14 residues. CDR1 GTSNPN and CDR2 SVGIG come from the germline V gene (reference sequence). Here the CDR3 DNA reads TGTGCCTGGAGTGTACGGACAGGATTCTACGAGCAGTACTTC. It yields the protein CAWSVRTGFYEQYF. The full variable domain, with the rest looked up from reference TRBV30 and TRBJ2-7, is SQTIHQWPATLVQPVGSPLSLECTVEGTSNPNLYWYRQAAGRGLQLLFYSVGIGQISSEVPQNLSASRPQDRQFILSSKKLLLSDSGFYLCAWSVRTGFYEQYFGPGTRLTVT.

The V and J genes are TRBV6-1 and TRBJ2-7; D is possibly TRBD2 (6 bases). The V and J ends lost 4 bases and 6 bases respectively, with 25 bases between them. CDR1 and CDR2 (germline): MNHNS, SASEGT. The CDR3 spans 17 residues. The CDR3 nucleotides read TGTGCCAGCAGTGGAACTCTTGGAGGGGCCGGGTTTACCGAGCAGTACTTC. Protein: CASSGTLGGAGFTEQYF.

The V call is TRBV6-1, the J call TRBJ1-2; no firm D call. The CDR3 covers 12 residues. Germline CDR1 MNHNS, CDR2 SASEGT. Trimming took off 3 bases at V and 7 bases at J, with 9 bases between the two ends. The CDR3 here is CASSDRLSGYTF. The CDR3 DNA sequence: TGTGCCAGCAGTGATCGTCTCAGTGGCTACACCTTC.

The rearrangement links TRBV7-9 to TRBJ1-2; TRBD1 agrees at 10 bases. CDR1 SEHNR and CDR2 FQNEAQ come from the germline V gene (reference sequence). The junction had 8 bases not matched to a gene; V was cut back by 5 bases and J by 8 bases. The CDR3 totals 14 residues. The CDR3 region is CASSDTGTGDGYTF. The CDR3 DNA follows: TGTGCCAGCAGCGACACCGGGACAGGGGACGGCTACACCTTC.

The gene calls are TRBV27 and TRBJ2-7; D unclear. This CDR3 has 13 residues. The germline V gene encodes CDR1 MNHEY and CDR2 SMNVEV (reference sequence). Trimming pared 4 bases from V and 4 bases from J, leaving 11 bases between. The CDR3 spells CASSSSFAYEQYF. The CDR3 DNA reads TGTGCCAGCAGTTCCTCTTTTGCGTACGAGCAGTACTTC.

The chain uses TRBV28 and TRBJ2-5, with D possibly matching TRBD2 (7 bases). The germline V gene has CDR1 MDHEN and CDR2 SYDVKM. This CDR3 spans 15 amino acids. V shed 8 bases and J shed 5 bases, with 21 bases lying between them. The CDR3, as DNA: TGTGCCAGCTCCGAGGGGGGGGCTGGTAAGGAGACCCAGTACTTC. Translation gives CASSEGGAGKETQYF.

The chain combines TRBV4-3 with TRBJ2-7; maybe TRBD1 (5 bases). V lost 0 bases, J lost 2 bases, and 11 bases lay in between. The germline CDR1 and CDR2 sequences are LGHNA and YSLEER. CDR3 length: 15 amino acids. The CDR3 sequence: CASSQDWQGPYEQYF. The DNA of the CDR3 is TGCGCCAGCAGCCAAGATTGGCAGGGCCCCTACGAGCAGTACTTC.

This sequence joins TRBV6-5 and TRBJ2-3; D might be TRBD1 (6 bases). The CDR3 is 15 residues long. The germline V gene has CDR1 MNHEY and CDR2 SVGAGI. Trimming removed 2 bases from V and 1 base from J, with 10 bases in between. The CDR3 DNA follows: TGTGCCAGCAGTTACGGGGACATCCGCACAGATACGCAGTATTTT. It translates to CASSYGDIRTDTQYF.

This chain uses TRBV25-1 with TRBJ2-5; D call uncertain. The CDR3 runs 13 residues. V was shortened by 8 bases and J by 5 bases, with 15 bases between the two germline ends. The germline V gene encodes CDR1 MGHDK and CDR2 SYGVNS. The DNA of the CDR3 is TGTGCCAGCCATGCGCCCATCGAGGAGACCCAGTACTTC. Its translation is CASHAPIEETQYF. Full variable domain (remainder filled in from reference TRBV25-1 and TRBJ2-5): EADIYQTPRYLVIGTGKKITLECSQTMGHDKMYWYQQDPGMELHLIHYSYGVNSTEKGDLSSESTVSRIRTEHFPLTLESARPSHTSQYLCASHAPIEETQYFGPGTRLLVL.

The chain carries TRBV4-1 and TRBJ2-7, with 9 bases that match TRBD2. The CDR3 length is 16 residues. In germline, CDR1 is MGHRA, CDR2 YSYEKL. Trimming cost V 2 bases and J 0 bases; bases outside gene matches: 5. The CDR3 reads CASSQPLAGRSYEQYF. The CDR3 region has the DNA TGCGCCAGCAGCCAACCCCTAGCGGGGCGCTCCTACGAGCAGTACTTC.

This chain connects TRBV28 to TRBJ1-4, with TRBD1 matching 9 bases. The trim removed 6 bases at V and 8 bases at J, leaving 10 bases unmatched. This CDR3 is built from 15 residues. Looked up from germline, CDR1 is MDHEN and CDR2 is SYDVKM. Written as DNA, the CDR3 is TGTGCCAGCAGCCACGAGACAGGGGGAGGAGAAAAACTGTTTTTT. It specifies CASSHETGGGEKLFF.

CDR3 in DNA: TGTGCCAGCAGCGCTCCCCGGGTTGGGAATGAGCAGTTCTTC. Translation: CASSAPRVGNEQFF. This sequence joins TRBV5-4 and TRBJ2-1, with D unclear. Germline V gene lookup returns CDR1 SGHNT and CDR2 YYREEE (reference sequence). The CDR3 covers 14 residues. V was pared by 4 bases and J by 7 bases, with 15 bases between. The full variable domain, its missing parts supplied by reference TRBV5-4 and TRBJ2-1, is ETGVTQSPTHLIKTRGQQVTLRCSSQSGHNTVSWYQQALGQGPQFIFQYYREEENGRGNFPPRFSGLQFPNYSSELNVNALELDDSALYLCASSAPRVGNEQFFGPGTRLTVL.

V is TRBV5-1 and J is TRBJ1-6; D gene ambiguous. Germline V gene lookup returns CDR1 SGHRS and CDR2 YFSETQ. The CDR3 is made up of 17 amino acids. The DNA for the CDR3 is TGCGCTCCCAGCTCATCTGGAGGGAGCTCCTATAATTCACCCCTCCACTTT. Amino acids: CAPSSSGGSSYNSPLHF.